This T cell receptor (beta chain) originates from a study of radiation and T cells in renal cell carcinoma. Study as a whole: Nephrectomy followed 15 Gy stereotactic body radiation by 4 weeks.

Germline lookup yields CDR1 MNHNY and CDR2 SVGAGI (reference sequence). The CDR3 sequence is 11 residues long. The germline V and J ends were trimmed by 2 bases and 3 bases, with 1 base remaining between them. Study-wide results and caveats: From baseline, blood top tumor clonotypes peaked at 2 weeks post-radiation.

Sequenced by immunoSEQ multiplex PCR; TCRdb stores in-frame clones only, minus some. Of 90,000 to 95,000 clones in the sample, 82% were seen once. Described time point: baseline pretreatment blood. Noted treatment: 15 Gy SBRT to primary tumor, nephrectomy 4 weeks later. Radiation-treated patients gave blood at baseline, week 2 and week 4. This renal cell carcinoma was of the clear cell type. About this clone: Its target is not known.

The sequenced sample was blood, obtained from a patient whose treatment included radiotherapy and nephrectomy. This TCR was sampled from a man in his 60s with renal cell carcinoma. The chain links TRBV6-6 to TRBJ2-5; D not resolved. CDR3 sequence: CASSYEETQYF. The CDR3 nucleotides are TGTGCCAGCAGTTACGAAGAGACCCAGTACTTC.